This T cell receptor (beta chain) was sequenced in a study of shared clonotypes between healthy human individuals. Study results and limitations: Across a handful of donors, naive CD4 shared roughly 5%, naive CD8 less than 4%, memory CD4 about 2.5%, memory CD8 over 0.3%. Generation probability values for non-shared clonotypes were lower than those for clonotypes shared by all four donors.

The data were produced by immunoSEQ multiplex PCR, yet TCRdb's version contains in-frame clones alone and is incomplete. The sample lists around 940,000 clones; about 80% were seen once. The CDR3 sequence is 14 residues long. The V gene end was trimmed by 5 bases and the J gene end by 7 bases; junction bases not matched to a gene: 4. Regarding this clone: Its antigen is not identified.

This TCR derives from a young man in good health. The sample was memory CD4+ T cells sorted from blood. Noted subset: CD45RA-negative fraction. The rearrangement joins TRBV23-1 to TRBJ1-6; 8 positions agree with TRBD1. TRBV23-1 is filed as an ORF, its function uncertain. CDR3 in amino acids: CASSSGGRNSPLHF. For the CDR3, the DNA is TGCGCCAGCAGTTCAGGGGGCAGGAATTCACCCCTCCACTTT.